The rows below give T cell receptor beta chains drawn from one sample of a study of tumor-infiltrating lymphocytes in oesophageal squamous cell carcinoma. TCRdb passed the PCR reads through MiXCR, listing each CDR3 protein once. The profile shows 15,000 to 20,000 distinct CDR3 sequences, 40% to 55% of them singletons. The sequenced sample was normal esophageal tissue next to the tumor. The source of these receptors is a female donor with esophageal squamous cell carcinoma. Each CDR3 is given with its conserved first and last residue. The order of the fields is CDR3 DNA, CDR3 protein, V gene, clone size, D gene, J gene, CDR3 length. The D gene is left open where the match is weak. Part of the rows lack a size; the others show once, few, many or a class for expanded clones.

CDR3 DNA: TGTGCCAGCAGCTTAGGACAGGTCGGGTCACCCCTCCACTTC; CDR3 protein: CASSLGQVGSPLHF; V gene: TRBV7-6; clone size: few; D gene: NA; J gene: TRBJ1-6; CDR3 length: 14
CDR3 DNA: TGTGCTAGTGGATCCGGGACTAGCTGGGCAGATACGCAGTATTTT; CDR3 protein: CASGSGTSWADTQYF; V gene: TRBV12-5; clone size: NA; D gene: TRBD2; J gene: TRBJ2-3; CDR3 length: 15
CDR3 DNA: TGTGCCAGCAGCTTAGGGGGGATTTACAATGAGCAGTTCTTC; CDR3 protein: CASSLGGIYNEQFF; V gene: TRBV7-3; clone size: few; D gene: NA; J gene: TRBJ2-1; CDR3 length: 14
CDR3 DNA: TGTGCTAGCAGCTTAGGACAGGCCGGGTCACCCCTCCACTTC; CDR3 protein: CASSLGQAGSPLHF; V gene: TRBV7-6; clone size: few; D gene: TRBD1; J gene: TRBJ2-1; CDR3 length: 14
CDR3 DNA: TGCGCCAGCAGTCTTTGGGTTAGGTCACCCCTCCACTTC; CDR3 protein: CASSLWVRSPLHF; V gene: TRBV4-1; clone size: few; D gene: NA; J gene: TRBJ2-7; CDR3 length: 13
CDR3 DNA: TGTGCCAGCAGTGATGCAGGGGTCAATCAGCCCCAGCATTTT; CDR3 protein: CASSDAGVNQPQHF; V gene: TRBV6-1; clone size: NA; D gene: NA; J gene: TRBJ1-5; CDR3 length: 14
CDR3 DNA: TGTGCCAGCAGTCCCACAGGGCGACATGGCGCCGGGGAGCTGTTTTTT; CDR3 protein: CASSPTGRHGAGELFF; V gene: TRBV28; clone size: many; D gene: NA; J gene: TRBJ2-2; CDR3 length: 16
CDR3 DNA: TGTGCCAGCAGTCTGGGGACTAGCGGGGCCCGGCAAGAGACCCAGTACTTC; CDR3 protein: CASSLGTSGARQETQYF; V gene: TRBV28; clone size: NA; D gene: TRBD2; J gene: TRBJ2-5; CDR3 length: 17
CDR3 DNA: TGTGCCAGCAAACCTGGACTAGCGACAGATACGCAGTATTTT; CDR3 protein: CASKPGLATDTQYF; V gene: TRBV27; clone size: NA; D gene: TRBD2; J gene: TRBJ2-3; CDR3 length: 14
CDR3 DNA: TGTGCCAGCAGCTTAGGGTTAGCGGTCACAGATACGCAGTATTTT; CDR3 protein: CASSLGLAVTDTQYF; V gene: TRBV7-2; clone size: NA; D gene: NA; J gene: TRBJ2-3; CDR3 length: 15
CDR3 DNA: TGTGCCAGCAGCCCCGCGAGCGGGGCAGGGTACGAGCAGTACTTC; CDR3 protein: CASSPASGAGYEQYF; V gene: TRBV7-8; clone size: medium-sized; D gene: TRBD2; J gene: TRBJ2-7; CDR3 length: 15
CDR3 DNA: TGCGCCAGCAGCTTGGGACAGGGCCCCACTGAAGCTTTCTTT; CDR3 protein: CASSLGQGPTEAFF; V gene: TRBV5-1; clone size: many; D gene: TRBD1; J gene: TRBJ1-1; CDR3 length: 14
CDR3 DNA: TGTGCCAGCAGTGGGACCAGCTCCTACGAGCAGTACTTC; CDR3 protein: CASSGTSSYEQYF; V gene: TRBV6-2/TRBV6-3; clone size: NA; D gene: NA; J gene: TRBJ2-7; CDR3 length: 13
CDR3 DNA: TGTGCCAGCAGTTGGCAGGGCCGCCGTTCTGGGGCCAACGTCCTGACTTTC; CDR3 protein: CASSWQGRRSGANVLTF; V gene: TRBV12-3/TRBV12-4; clone size: NA; D gene: NA; J gene: TRBJ2-6; CDR3 length: 17
CDR3 DNA: TGTGCCAGCAGCCCCGAACTAGCGGGAGTTTACAATGAGCAGTTCTTC; CDR3 protein: CASSPELAGVYNEQFF; V gene: TRBV7-2; clone size: few; D gene: TRBD2; J gene: TRBJ2-1; CDR3 length: 16
CDR3 DNA: TGTGCCAGCAGCTTAGACTACCTCTCCTACGAGCAGTACTTC; CDR3 protein: CASSLDYLSYEQYF; V gene: TRBV7-2; clone size: NA; D gene: NA; J gene: TRBJ2-7; CDR3 length: 14
CDR3 DNA: TGTGCCAGCAGTCAATGGGCGAACCAGCTCCAAGAGACCCAGTACTTC; CDR3 protein: CASSQWANQLQETQYF; V gene: TRBV6-8; clone size: few; D gene: NA; J gene: TRBJ2-5; CDR3 length: 16
CDR3 DNA: TGTGCCAGCAGTTTAGGTATTGTGGGTCTTAACTATGGCTACACCTTC; CDR3 protein: CASSLGIVGLNYGYTF; V gene: TRBV12-3/TRBV12-4; clone size: few; D gene: NA; J gene: TRBJ1-2; CDR3 length: 16
CDR3 DNA: TGTGCTAGCAGCTTAGCAGTCGGGGGGCAGGAGACCCAGTACTTC; CDR3 protein: CASSLAVGGQETQYF; V gene: TRBV7-6; clone size: NA; D gene: NA; J gene: TRBJ2-5; CDR3 length: 15
CDR3 DNA: TGTGCCAGCAATCGATTGAGAGGAGTTAGCAATGAGCAGTTCTTC; CDR3 protein: CASNRLRGVSNEQFF; V gene: TRBV6-6; clone size: NA; D gene: NA; J gene: TRBJ2-1; CDR3 length: 15
CDR3 DNA: TGCGCCAGCAGCTTGGCTGCGGGAGGGAACGACAATGAGCAGTTCTTC; CDR3 protein: CASSLAAGGNDNEQFF; V gene: TRBV5-1; clone size: many; D gene: TRBD2; J gene: TRBJ2-1; CDR3 length: 16
CDR3 DNA: TGTGCCAGCAGTGAAGCCACCGGTAATCAGCCCCAGCATTTT; CDR3 protein: CASSEATGNQPQHF; V gene: TRBV6-1; clone size: many; D gene: NA; J gene: TRBJ1-5; CDR3 length: 14
CDR3 DNA: TGCGCCAGCAGCTTGGCGGGGGCTGGGACTGAAGCTTTCTTT; CDR3 protein: CASSLAGAGTEAFF; V gene: TRBV5-1; clone size: many; D gene: NA; J gene: TRBJ1-1; CDR3 length: 14
CDR3 DNA: TGTGCCAGCAGCTTGCGAATCCAGGGGACGAACACTGAAGCTTTCTTT; CDR3 protein: CASSLRIQGTNTEAFF; V gene: TRBV7-2; clone size: many; D gene: NA; J gene: TRBJ1-1; CDR3 length: 16
CDR3 DNA: TGTGCCAGCAGCGGGGACAGGCGAGTTAATGAAAAACTGTTTTTT; CDR3 protein: CASSGDRRVNEKLFF; V gene: TRBV5-4; clone size: many; D gene: TRBD1; J gene: TRBJ1-4; CDR3 length: 15